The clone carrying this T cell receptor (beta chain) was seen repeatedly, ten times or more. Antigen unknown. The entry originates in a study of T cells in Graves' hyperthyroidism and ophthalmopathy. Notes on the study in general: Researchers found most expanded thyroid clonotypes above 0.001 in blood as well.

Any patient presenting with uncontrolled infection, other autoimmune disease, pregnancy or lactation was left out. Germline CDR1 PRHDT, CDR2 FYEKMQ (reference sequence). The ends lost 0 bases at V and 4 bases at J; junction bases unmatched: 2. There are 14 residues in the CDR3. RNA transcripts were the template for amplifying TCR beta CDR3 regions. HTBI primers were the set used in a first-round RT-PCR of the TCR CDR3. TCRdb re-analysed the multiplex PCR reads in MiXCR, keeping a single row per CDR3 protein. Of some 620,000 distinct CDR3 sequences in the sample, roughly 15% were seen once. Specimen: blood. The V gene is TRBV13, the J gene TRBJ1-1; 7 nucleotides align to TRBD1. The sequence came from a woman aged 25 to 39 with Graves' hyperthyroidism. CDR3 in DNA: TGTGCCAGCAGCTTAGGGCCAGGGGGCACTGAAGCTTTCTTT. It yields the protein CASSLGPGGTEAFF.